These T cell receptor beta chains were read from a single sample in a study of T cell responses to AZD1222 COVID-19 vaccine. The table came from immunoSEQ multiplex PCR; TCRdb's copy has only in-frame clones and leaves some out. The sample carries 150,000 to 250,000 clones, approximately 89% recorded once. Sample: peripheral blood, taken 28 days after the second AZD1222 dose. The receptors here all came from an adult who received the AZD1222 COVID-19 vaccine. The CDR3 runs from the conserved cysteine through the conserved F or W. A D gene is named only where the DNA matches it firmly. The size of a clone is reported for some rows only, either as once, few or many, or as a class for expanded clones.

v_call	clone_size	j_call	d_call	cdr3_nt	cdr3_aa
TRBV18	.	TRBJ1-4	.	TGTGCCAGCTCACCACTGGCTAATGAAAAACTGTTTTTT	CASSPLANEKLFF
TRBV19	.	TRBJ2-1	.	TGTGCCAGTAGTATAGCATGGAAGAGCTCCTACAATGAGCAGTTCTTC	CASSIAWKSSYNEQFF
TRBV4-3	.	TRBJ1-5	.	TGCGCCAGCAGCCAAGAGGTGGATCAGCCCCAGCATTTT	CASSQEVDQPQHF
TRBV29-1	few	TRBJ1-1	.	TGCAGCGTTGAAAGGACAGTTATGAACACTGAAGCTTTCTTT	CSVERTVMNTEAFF
TRBV4-1	.	TRBJ1-2	.	TGCGCCAGCAGCCAAGATAGCTATGGCTACACCTTC	CASSQDSYGYTF
TRBV2	.	TRBJ1-5	.	TGTGCCAGCTCTTTAGGACCGAGCAATCAGCCCCAGCATTTT	CASSLGPSNQPQHF
TRBV20-1	.	TRBJ1-1	.	TGCAGTGTAGGGGGCACTGAAGCTTTCTTT	CSVGGTEAFF
TRBV6-5	.	TRBJ2-3	TRBD1	TGTGCCAGCAGTTACTACGGGACAGGGGCAGATACGCAGTATTTT	CASSYYGTGADTQYF
TRBV6-5	.	TRBJ1-2	.	TGTGCCAGCAAACAAGGAGGAGGAATAGGATATGGCTACACCTTC	CASKQGGGIGYGYTF
TRBV29-1	.	TRBJ2-1	.	TGCAGCGTGTGGGTCGGGAGTTCAGTAAATGAGCAGTTCTTC	CSVWVGSSVNEQFF
TRBV7-8	.	TRBJ1-1	TRBD1	TGTGCCAGCAGCTCTGACAGGGGGAGGACTGAAGCTTTCTTT	CASSSDRGRTEAFF
TRBV5-1	.	TRBJ2-5	.	TGCGCCAGCAGCTTCCTCCAGTTGGGGGAGACCCAGTACTTC	CASSFLQLGETQYF
TRBV19	.	TRBJ2-7	TRBD1	TGTGCCAGTCTCGACAGGGCCCACGAGCAGTACTTC	CASLDRAHEQYF
TRBV6-6	.	TRBJ2-7	TRBD1	TGTGCCAGCAGCCCACTCGGGACAGGGGGCTACGAGCAGTACTTC	CASSPLGTGGYEQYF
TRBV19	.	TRBJ1-2	.	TGTGCCAGTAGTGCTTCCGGACAGAGATCTAACTATGGCTACACCTTC	CASSASGQRSNYGYTF
TRBV5-1	.	TRBJ2-1	.	TGCGCCAGCAGCTGGGGAACTGCATACAATGAGCAGTTCTTC	CASSWGTAYNEQFF
TRBV11-2	.	TRBJ2-1	.	TGTGCCAGCAGCACCGGGACACTGAAGGGCGATGAGCAGTTCTTC	CASSTGTLKGDEQFF
TRBV28	.	TRBJ2-7	.	TGTGCCAGCCTGGGAGCATACGAGCAGTACTTC	CASLGAYEQYF
TRBV2	.	TRBJ1-4	.	TGTGCCAGCAGCCGACGGGGATTTGTTAAGGGGGCAACTAATGAAAAACTGTTTTTT	CASSRRGFVKGATNEKLFF
TRBV11-2	.	TRBJ2-3	TRBD2	TGTGCCAGCAGGTCACTAGCGGGAGGGCCTTATACGCAGTATTTT	CASRSLAGGPYTQYF
TRBV6-5	.	TRBJ2-1	TRBD1	TGTGCCAGCAGTACCCTAGGACAGGACAATGAGCAGTTCTTC	CASSTLGQDNEQFF
TRBV7-2	.	TRBJ1-2	.	TGTGCCAGCAGCTTAGGGGCCCAGAACTATGGCTACACCTTC	CASSLGAQNYGYTF
TRBV10-2	.	TRBJ1-1	.	TGCGCCAGCAGTGGAGTGGGGGCGAGGGCTGAAGCTTTCTTT	CASSGVGARAEAFF
TRBV5-1	.	TRBJ2-7	TRBD2	TGCGCCAGCAGCTTGGACACTAGCGGGATCTACGAGCAGTACTTC	CASSLDTSGIYEQYF
TRBV4-3	.	TRBJ1-1	TRBD1	TGCGCCAGCAGCCAAGACAGGGGGTGGGGGAACACTGAAGCTTTCTTT	CASSQDRGWGNTEAFF
TRBV7-8	.	TRBJ1-3	.	TGTGCCAGCAGCAAGAGAGGAGGGGGAAGTGGAAACACCATATATTTT	CASSKRGGGSGNTIYF
TRBV28	.	TRBJ1-4	TRBD1	TGTGCCAGCACTAGGGGGCTACGAATAGGTGAAAAACTGTTTTTT	CASTRGLRIGEKLFF
TRBV6-5	once	TRBJ1-1	.	TGTGCCAGCAGACGTTCCTACACAGAAACCGCCGAAGCTTTCTTT	CASRRSYTETAEAFF
TRBV3-1/TRBV3-2	.	TRBJ2-3	TRBD1	TGTGCCAGCAGTCCCGGGACAGGGCACACAGATACGCAGTATTTT	CASSPGTGHTDTQYF
TRBV18	.	TRBJ2-7	TRBD1	TGTGCCAGACGTCCGGGACAGGCTATCTCCTACGAGCAGTACTTC	CARRPGQAISYEQYF
TRBV30	.	TRBJ1-2	.	TGTGCCTGGAGCTCTGGACAGCTCTATGGCTACACCTTC	CAWSSGQLYGYTF
TRBV30	.	TRBJ1-2	.	TGTGCCTGGAGTGCGAAGGACAGCCGACCCCGCGGCTACACCTTC	CAWSAKDSRPRGYTF
TRBV24-1	.	TRBJ2-3	.	TGTGCCACCAGTGATCCTAGCACAGATACGCAGTATTTT	CATSDPSTDTQYF
TRBV7-8	.	TRBJ2-7	TRBD2	TGTGCCAGCAGCTCGGGACTAGCGGGAGATCTTACCTACGAGCAGTACTTC	CASSSGLAGDLTYEQYF
TRBV28	.	TRBJ2-1	TRBD2	TGTGCCAGCACCAACGGACTAGAGGGTTTTTGGTTCTTC	CASTNGLEGFWFF
TRBV6-4	.	TRBJ2-3	TRBD2	TGTGCCAGCAGTGAACTAGCGGGAGGGTTTTATACGCAGTATTTT	CASSELAGGFYTQYF
TRBV18	.	TRBJ1-1	.	TGTGCCAGCTCACCAAGAGTTGTGGAAATGGGCACTGAAGCTTTCTTT	CASSPRVVEMGTEAFF
TRBV18	.	TRBJ2-2	.	TGTGCCAGCTCACCCTTGGGCGCGAAGGACACCGGGGAGCTGTTTTTT	CASSPLGAKDTGELFF
TRBV11-3	.	TRBJ2-7	.	TGTGCCAGCAGCGCACCGAAGCGGCCCTACGAGCAGTACTTC	CASSAPKRPYEQYF
TRBV14	.	TRBJ1-1	.	TGTGCCAGCAGCTGGACAGCTAACACTGAAGCTTTCTTT	CASSWTANTEAFF
TRBV6-2/TRBV6-3	.	TRBJ2-7	.	TGTGCCAGCAGTGGGGTGGCGCGCCCGCCTTACGAGCAGTACTTC	CASSGVARPPYEQYF
TRBV4-1	.	TRBJ2-1	.	TGCGCCAGCAGCCAAGGCCTCCGCTCCTGGGGCCCGGGCAATGAGCAGTTCTTC	CASSQGLRSWGPGNEQFF
TRBV6-5	.	TRBJ1-5	TRBD1	TGTGCCAGCGGGAGGGACAGTGGGAGCAATCAGCCCCAGCATTTT	CASGRDSGSNQPQHF
TRBV30	once	TRBJ1-5	.	TGTGCCTGGAGTCCACCTGGACGCAATCAGCCCCAGCATTTT	CAWSPPGRNQPQHF
TRBV18	.	TRBJ2-5	.	TGTGCCAGCTCGCAACGACAGAATTCACTTCAAGAGACCCAGTACTTC	CASSQRQNSLQETQYF
TRBV11-3	.	TRBJ2-7	.	TGTGCCAGCAGCCTCGATATCTCGGGCGTGCAGTACTTC	CASSLDISGVQYF
TRBV6-5	.	TRBJ1-2	.	TGTGCCAGCAGTTCCTCCTCGGACGGGGCGGAGGGCTACACCTTC	CASSSSSDGAEGYTF
TRBV14	.	TRBJ1-2	.	TGTGCCAGCAGCCAAGGGGTGTCCTATGGCTACACCTTC	CASSQGVSYGYTF
TRBV6-5	.	TRBJ1-1	.	TGTGCCAGCAGTTACCGTGGGGGCCCGAGCACTGAAGCTTTCTTT	CASSYRGGPSTEAFF
TRBV7-9	.	TRBJ1-5	TRBD1	TGTGCCAGCAGCCCAGGGGGTCAGCCCCAGCATTTT	CASSPGGQPQHF
TRBV5-1	once	TRBJ2-2	.	TGCGCCAGCAGCGAGCAGGGAATCGGGGAGCTGTTTTTT	CASSEQGIGELFF
TRBV7-9	.	TRBJ2-7	TRBD2	TGTGCCAGCAGCTTAGGACTAGCGGGGGCCTACGAGCAGTACTTC	CASSLGLAGAYEQYF
TRBV19	.	TRBJ2-1	TRBD1	TGTGCCAGTAAGAAGACGACGGGGACAGGGGGCAATGAGCAGTTCTTC	CASKKTTGTGGNEQFF
TRBV28	few	TRBJ1-5	TRBD1	TGTGCCAGCAGTTCCAGAGGGAGACAGGGGGCTAGGGATCAGCCCCAGCATTTT	CASSSRGRQGARDQPQHF